Sequencing of this T cell receptor (beta chain) was carried out in a study of blood T cells in healthy people across ages. There are 15 residues in the CDR3. CDR1 and CDR2 from the germline V gene are SGHRS and YFSETQ. On this clonotype: Antigen specificity is unknown. One end of the junction fails to match germline, which may point to a read error.

Then a second PCR, running about 6 to 11 cycles, was carried out with a sample-barcoded 5' primer and a J-beta primer mix. MiXCR was run by TCRdb on the 5' RACE reads, yielding one entry per CDR3 protein. Here the sample spans 1.5 million to 2 million distinct CDR3 sequences, 28% being singletons. General study results and limits: Comparison with aged donors showed that long-lived donors had more naive CD4+ cells and higher diversity. Underestimates were what the diversity estimates from one million T cells were considered to be.

The chain recombines TRBV5-1 with TRBJ1-3; D is ambiguous. Sequencing was performed on blood. This receptor was obtained from a young woman in good health. Here the CDR3 DNA reads TGCGCCAGCAGCTCCGGGATCCGTTCTGCAAACACCATATATTTT. This translates into CASSSGIRSANTIYF.